Detailed here is one TCR beta chain. Antigen: not known. The data are from a study of T-cell reconstitution after alpha-beta-depleted transplantation in children. Study-wide findings and caveats: Alpha-beta T cells present about two months after transplant were reported to originate from several hundred expanded graft clones. Diversity and T-cell counts at one year after transplant derived mostly from new T cells.

A TCRbeta library incorporating unique molecular identifiers was prepared. In TCRdb, the PCR reads were re-called with MiXCR into one record per CDR3 protein. This table has about 980,000 distinct CDR3 sequences, roughly 29% appearing once. Between the trimmed V and J ends, which lost 7 bases and 0 bases, there was a span of 6 bases. The V gene's germline CDR1 is SQVTM and CDR2 ANQGSEA. The CDR3 covers 11 residues. This material consisted of PBMCs, mostly from graft donor cells, taken 360 days after TCRalphabeta/CD19-depleted stem cell transplant. This sequence joins TRBV29-1 and TRBJ1-1; D is unclear. The sequence derives from a boy under three years old who had a stem cell transplant for SCID, so the T cells may come from the graft donor. The CDR3 DNA follows: TGCAGCGGGAACATGAACACTGAAGCTTTCTTT. This translates into CSGNMNTEAFF.